This T cell receptor beta chain was sequenced during a study of Graves' ophthalmopathy and Graves' hyperthyroidism (dated by TCRdb to 2016 to 2019). Turning to the overall study: Peripheral blood was collected at initial diagnosis, prior to any treatment. TCR beta repertoire signatures were used to distinguish Graves' ophthalmopathy from Graves' hyperthyroidism and to predict progression to ophthalmopathy. An independent validation cohort comprised some 19 hyperthyroidism patients and 15 to 17 patients who later progressed from hyperthyroidism to ophthalmopathy. In roughly 6 hyperthyroidism patients, the T-cell repertoires found in thyroid tissue were compared with those found in blood. Following sampling, methimazole starting at 30 mg daily was administered to hyperthyroidism patients, and high-dose intravenous methylprednisolone was administered to ophthalmopathy patients. In total, approximately 140 blood samples were TCR-sequenced: fewer than 50 ophthalmopathy, about 75 hyperthyroidism and about 17 hyperthyroidism-to-ophthalmopathy patients. A discovery set of 95 to 100 patients (roughly 41 ophthalmopathy, 55 to 65 stable hyperthyroidism) was enrolled to explore V-J signatures distinguishing ophthalmopathy from hyperthyroidism.

For repertoire sequencing, TCR beta CDR3 regions were amplified from RNA transcripts. The first round of RT-PCR was done with HTBI primers and the Qiagen OneStep RT-PCR kit, and was followed by a second round of multiplex PCR, then size selection and purification. Libraries were sequenced on an Illumina HiSeq2000 using paired-end 100 bp reads. The source study handled its data this way. SOAPnuke was used for read processing, and reads with adapters, uncalled bases, a mean Phred below 15, or no exact constant-primer or identifier match were discarded. COPE v1.2.5 was used to merge high-quality paired reads. Each unique nucleotide sequence was defined as a clonotype, and clonotypes were aligned to IMGT TRB V, D and J references with MiTCR v1.1. Analysis was restricted to V-J combinations with a frequency above 0.0001, which covered over 98% of repertoires. A TCR clonal expansion and chaos score per V-J combination was defined as the ratio of F50 clonal expansion to chaos observed in the TCRdist matrix. Features were reduced by Welch's t-statistics and random forest to over ten V-J combinations, which fed a naive Bayes classifier. The similarity between thyroid and blood repertoires was quantified using the Morisita-Horn index. Through fastp at Q25 and MiXCR, TCRdb rebuilt clones from the public reads, retaining in-frame beta chains. Every CDR3 protein is listed once, alongside the most common genes and DNA of its rows. V and J calls and clone size were set by TCRdb, not the authors. Recorded for this sample are 200,000 to 300,000 distinct CDR3 sequences; 45% of them occurred a single time. Roughly 50% of the sample comes from the top ten.

Ophthalmopathy patients had moderately to severely active disease, Clinical Activity Score of at least 3, NOSPECS grade of at least 4, and disease duration under 3 months. Patients with other autoimmune diseases, uncontrolled infections, pregnancy or lactation were excluded. Diagnosis was based on clinical symptoms, serum thyroxine, TRAb, thyroid ultrasound and orbital computed tomography. PBMCs were isolated from 7.5 to 10 ml of fresh peripheral blood by Ficoll-Paque density gradient centrifugation. Trizol reagent was used to extract the total RNA, and its quality was then checked on an Agilent 2100 Bioanalyzer. About this clonotype itself: The specificity of this receptor is unknown. No much larger clone is present one base from it, and per-base qualities are unavailable.

Overall study results and their limits: Sample size was not predetermined statistically, and investigators were not blinded to group allocation. In cross-validation, the 13-signature model distinguished ophthalmopathy from stable hyperthyroidism with less than 90% sensitivity and roughly 84% specificity, while in the test set the corresponding values were about 80% and 75%. In validation, the model predicted ophthalmopathy progression with 55% to 71% sensitivity and roughly 72% specificity; fewer than 15 predicted patients were CT-confirmed with GO in a median of approximately 6.5 months. Most expanded thyroid clonotypes with a frequency above 0.001 also appeared in blood, which suggests that blood repertoires may reflect the immune response in the thyroid.

Sequences were obtained from peripheral blood. This clonotype was obtained from an adult man with Graves' ophthalmopathy.

The sequence in DNA is TGCGCCAGCAGCCAAGATTCCCTAGTGGGCTACGAGCAGTACTTC. Its translation is CASSQDSLVGYEQYF. Recombination connected TRBV4-1 to TRBJ2-7, with no D gene named confidently. The germline V gene sets CDR1 to MGHRA and CDR2 to YSYEKL. The V and J ends are trimmed by 0 bases and 3 bases, leaving 12 bases between them. The CDR3 runs 15 residues from the cysteine to the phenylalanine. Only CDR3 DNA is held: 45 bases, read in frame from base 1.